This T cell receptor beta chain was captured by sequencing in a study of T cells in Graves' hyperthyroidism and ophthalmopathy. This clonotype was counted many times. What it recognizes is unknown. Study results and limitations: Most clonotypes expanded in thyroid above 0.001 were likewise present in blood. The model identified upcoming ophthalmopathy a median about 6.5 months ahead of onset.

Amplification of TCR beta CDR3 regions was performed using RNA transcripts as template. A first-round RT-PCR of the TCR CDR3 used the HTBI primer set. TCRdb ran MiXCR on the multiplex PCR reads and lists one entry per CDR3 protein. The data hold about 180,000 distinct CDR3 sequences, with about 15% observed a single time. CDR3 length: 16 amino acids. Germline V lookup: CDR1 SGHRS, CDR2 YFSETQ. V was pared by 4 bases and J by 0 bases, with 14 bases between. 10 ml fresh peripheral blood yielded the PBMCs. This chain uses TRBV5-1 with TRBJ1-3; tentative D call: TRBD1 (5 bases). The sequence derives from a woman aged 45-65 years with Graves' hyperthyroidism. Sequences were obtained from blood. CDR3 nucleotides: TGCGCCAGCAGCGATGTGCAGGGCTTCTCTGGAAACACCATATATTTT. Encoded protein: CASSDVQGFSGNTIYF. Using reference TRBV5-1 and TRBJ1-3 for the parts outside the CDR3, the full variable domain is KAGVTQTPRYLIKTRGQQVTLSCSPISGHRSVSWYQQTPGQGLQFLFEYFSETQRNKGNFPGRFSGRQFSNSRSEMNVSTLELGDSALYLCASSDVQGFSGNTIYFGEGSWLTVV.